The present T cell receptor (beta chain) was sequenced within a study of T cell repertoires in cytomegalovirus infection. Overall study context: Public TCR beta signature analysis indicated the presence of both CMV infection and matching HLA type. Study-level findings and limits: The ex vivo response was dominated by HLA-C-restricted CMV-specific TCR beta clonotypes.

V lost 6 bases and J lost 1; bases outside the gene matches: 11. Per the germline V gene, CDR1 is DFQATT and CDR2 is SNEGSKA (reference sequence). The CDR3 contains 15 residues. The sample holds a few counts of this clonotype. Its antigen remains unidentified. From the reads, TCRdb called clonotypes with MiXCR, one entry per CDR3 protein. The data show hundreds of thousands of distinct CDR3 sequences, approximately 42% seen once. This sample comprised cultured PBMCs, obtained from culture after CMV antigen stimulation. This receptor was taken from a human donor in good health (CMV status not recorded). Some clones in this sample may be carry-over from other donors' samples. This sequence joins TRBV20-1 and TRBJ2-7, with 8 bases aligning to TRBD1. CDR3 sequence: CSATKQGEVSYEQYF. In DNA, the CDR3 is TGCAGTGCCACAAAACAGGGGGAAGTGTCCTACGAGCAGTACTTC.